The 23 T cell receptor beta chains in this list originate from one sample, sequenced in a study of cytomegalovirus exposure and HLA in healthy donors. It was with 60 Vbeta and 13 Jbeta primers that the PCR ran. Libraries were prepared by immunoSEQ multiplex PCR; TCRdb keeps only in-frame clonotypes and omits some of them. Of roughly 120,000 clones in the sample, just under 70% are singletons; the top ten hold 5.4%. The sample comprised PBMCs. These receptor sequences come from a woman aged 70 to 79 in good health and CMV-seropositive.

This chain links TRBV7-2 with TRBJ1-5; a weak D match, TRBD1 (5 bases). The CDR3 has 14 amino acids. V lost 5 bases and J lost 7, with 15 bases in between. The germline CDR1 and CDR2 sequences are SGHTA and FQGNSA. CDR3 protein: CASSPRVGLQPQHF. CDR3 coding DNA: TGTGCCAGCAGCCCCAGGGTGGGGTTGCAGCCCCAGCATTTT. Based on the CDR3 plus reference TRBV7-2 and TRBJ1-5, the full variable domain is GAGVSQSPSNKVTEKGKDVELRCDPISGHTALYWYRQSLGQGLEFLIYFQGNSAPDKSGLPSDRFSAERTGGSVSTLTIQRTQQEDSAVYLCASSPRVGLQPQHFGDGTRLSIL.

V gene TRBV18 combines with J gene TRBJ1-1; D is perhaps TRBD1 (6 bases). CDR1 and CDR2 (germline): KGHSH, LQKENI. Trimming cost V 4 bases and J 1 base, with 10 bases left between them. The CDR3 runs 14 residues. This chain's CDR3 is CASSRTGQNTEAFF. The DNA of the CDR3 is TGTGCCAGCTCACGAACAGGGCAGAACACTGAAGCTTTCTTT.

J is TRBJ2-5 and V is TRBV25-1; 9 bases agree with TRBD2. V lost 1 base and J lost 4; bases outside the gene matches: 7. Germline V lookup: CDR1 MGHDK, CDR2 SYGVNS. The CDR3 is 16 amino acids. The CDR3 is CASSELTSGGTETQYF. Written as DNA, the CDR3 is TGTGCCAGCAGTGAATTGACTAGCGGTGGGACAGAGACCCAGTACTTC. The full variable domain, in which reference TRBV25-1 and TRBJ2-5 provide the parts outside the CDR3, is EADIYQTPRYLVIGTGKKITLECSQTMGHDKMYWYQQDPGMELHLIHYSYGVNSTEKGDLSSESTVSRIRTEHFPLTLESARPSHTSQYLCASSELTSGGTETQYFGPGTRLLVL.

This chain links TRBV10-3 with TRBJ1-4; the D is unclear. The CDR3 has 12 residues. Germline lookup yields CDR1 ENHRY and CDR2 SYGVKD. The V end was cut by 3 bases, the J end by 12 bases, with 11 bases between. CDR3 protein: CAISDPPGELFF. CDR3 bases: TGTGCCATCAGTGACCCCCCCGGGGAACTGTTTTTT.

This rearrangement joins TRBV11-2 to TRBJ2-5, with D tentatively TRBD1 (6 bases). Germline CDR1 SGHAT, CDR2 FQNNGV. Trimming pared 5 bases from V and 2 bases from J, leaving 12 bases between. The CDR3 is made up of 14 amino acids. The CDR3 reads CASSPVTGQETQYF. Written as DNA, the CDR3 is TGTGCCAGCAGCCCTGTGACAGGTCAAGAGACCCAGTACTTC.

The genes are TRBV7-9 and TRBJ2-7, with D uncertain. Germline assignment: CDR1 SEHNR and CDR2 FQNEAQ (reference sequence). The CDR3 is 11 residues long. V shed 10 bases and J shed 3 bases, with 10 bases lying between them. The CDR3 region has the DNA TGTGCCACGAGGCGGAACTACGAGCAGTACTTC. Its protein is CATRRNYEQYF.

The CDR3 DNA follows: TGTGCCAGCAGCTTTCATTCGACAGGGAACACTGAAGCTTTCTTT. Translating gives CASSFHSTGNTEAFF. The rearrangement joins TRBV6-5 to TRBJ1-1; the D gene is possibly TRBD1 (6 bases). CDR3 length equals 15 residues. CDR1 and CDR2 (germline): MNHEY, SVGAGI. V gave up 6 bases and J gave up 1 base, with 15 bases separating them.

In its sample, this clone is large. The chain has TRBV30 and TRBJ1-1, with D maybe TRBD1 (5 bases). The V end lost 4 bases, the J end lost 5 bases, and 23 bases lay between the germline ends. CDR1 is GTSNPN and CDR2 is SVGIG in the germline V gene (reference sequence). This CDR3 contains 16 residues. The CDR3 loop is CAWKQSILGAATEAFF. The CDR3 bases are TGTGCCTGGAAGCAATCAATTCTTGGGGCGGCGACTGAAGCTTTCTTT.

V is TRBV9 and J is TRBJ2-5; 8 nucleotides align to TRBD1. Germline V gene data show CDR1 as SGDLS and CDR2 as YYNGEE. The trim removed 4 bases at V and 3 bases at J, leaving 2 bases unmatched. This CDR3 is 13 amino acids long. The CDR3 reads CASSQGAEETQYF. Written as DNA, the CDR3 is TGTGCCAGCAGCCAGGGGGCGGAAGAGACCCAGTACTTC.

For the CDR3, the DNA is TGTGCCAGCAGCTTATTAGCGGGGGGGCGCGAGACCCAGTACTTC. Amino acids: CASSLLAGGRETQYF. The chain is built from TRBV7-2 and TRBJ2-5; 11 nucleotides line up with TRBD2. V gave up 2 bases and J gave up 5 bases; unmatched junction bases: 4. Germline CDR1 and CDR2: SGHTA and FQGNSA. The CDR3 is 15 residues long.

This rearrangement joins TRBV5-6 to TRBJ1-2, with a weak D call TRBD1 (5 bases). Germline V gene lookup returns CDR1 SGHDT and CDR2 YYEEEE. Trimming took off 1 base at V and 3 bases at J, with 13 bases between the two ends. This CDR3 spans 15 amino acids. This CDR3 reads CASSLLRQGDYGYTF. In DNA, the CDR3 is TGTGCCAGCAGCTTGTTGAGGCAAGGGGACTATGGCTACACCTTC.

V gene TRBV30 combines with J gene TRBJ1-2, with D possibly being TRBD1 (5 bases). Trimming stripped 2 bases from V and 8 bases from J, with 6 bases between. The CDR3 length is 10 residues. Germline V lookup: CDR1 GTSNPN, CDR2 SVGIG (reference sequence). The DNA of the CDR3 is TGTGCCTGGAGTCGGGGGGGCTACACCTTC. Amino acids: CAWSRGGYTF.

The chain recombines TRBV19 with TRBJ2-1; D might be TRBD1 (5 bases). This CDR3 has 12 residues. CDR1 and CDR2 (germline): LNHDA, SQIVND (reference sequence). V was shortened by 4 bases and J by 4 bases, with 5 bases between the two germline ends. The CDR3 reads CASSNRYNEQFF. As DNA, the CDR3 is TGTGCCAGTAGTAACAGGTACAATGAGCAGTTCTTC.

The chain employs TRBV7-6 and TRBJ2-7; 8 positions agree with TRBD1. CDR3 length: 14 amino acids. In germline, CDR1 is SGHVS, CDR2 FNYEAQ. After removal of 10 bases from V and 6 bases from J, the junction contained 14 bases not matched to a gene. The CDR3 reads CATTLGQGSLEQYF. The CDR3 DNA sequence: TGTGCCACGACGCTTGGACAGGGTAGCCTCGAGCAGTACTTC.

The sample holds a few counts of this clone. J is TRBJ2-2 and V is TRBV4-3; tentatively, D is TRBD1 (6 bases). Germline CDR1 and CDR2: LGHNA and YSLEER. CDR3 length equals 18 residues. V dropped 0 bases and J dropped 7 bases, with 21 bases sitting between them. CDR3 in amino acids: CASSQDIRRNYRDGELFF. CDR3 coding DNA: TGCGCCAGCAGCCAAGATATTCGCCGTAATTACAGGGACGGGGAGCTGTTTTTT.

The chain employs TRBV7-2 and TRBJ2-1; tentatively, D is TRBD2 (7 bases). The CDR3 runs to 15 residues. V was clipped by 7 bases and J by 9 bases, with 22 bases between them. Germline assignment: CDR1 SGHTA and CDR2 FQGNSA. The CDR3 spells CASNTPRGANSEQFF. Written as DNA, the CDR3 is TGTGCCAGCAACACGCCCCGGGGGGCCAACAGTGAGCAGTTCTTC.

This rearrangement joins TRBV7-9 to TRBJ2-3; D remains ambiguous. Germline V lookup: CDR1 SEHNR, CDR2 FQNEAQ (reference sequence). The CDR3 contains 11 residues. The V end lost 8 bases, the J end lost 0 bases, and 3 bases lay between the germline ends. CDR3 in amino acids: CASSSTDTQYF. The CDR3 DNA sequence: TGTGCCAGCTCAAGCACAGATACGCAGTATTTT.

The V call is TRBV7-2, the J call TRBJ1-5, with 7 bases fitting TRBD1. The germline V gene has CDR1 SGHTA and CDR2 FQGNSA. The CDR3 has 15 residues. Trimming cost V 6 bases and J 2 bases; bases outside gene matches: 7. CDR3: CASSFSGQGNQPQHF. The CDR3, as DNA: TGTGCCAGCAGTTTCTCAGGACAGGGCAATCAGCCCCAGCATTTT. The variable domain in full, completed from reference TRBV7-2 and TRBJ1-5, reads GAGVSQSPSNKVTEKGKDVELRCDPISGHTALYWYRQSLGQGLEFLIYFQGNSAPDKSGLPSDRFSAERTGGSVSTLTIQRTQQEDSAVYLCASSFSGQGNQPQHFGDGTRLSIL.

This chain connects TRBV19 to TRBJ1-2, with TRBD1 matching over 7 bases. The CDR3 is 18 residues long. In germline, CDR1 is LNHDA, CDR2 SQIVND (reference sequence). With 0 bases clipped from V and 4 bases from J, the junction kept 14 bases outside the gene matches. CDR3: CASSIEWTGTFTSYGYTF. DNA of the CDR3: TGTGCCAGTAGTATAGAGTGGACAGGCACCTTTACGTCCTATGGCTACACCTTC.

The chain links TRBV5-1 to TRBJ2-5; 8 bases agree with TRBD2. The J call could be wrong; TRBJ2-7 is a better fit for the DNA end. The germline CDR1 and CDR2 sequences are SGHRS and YFSETQ. There are 13 residues in the CDR3. The CDR3 region has the DNA TGCGCCAGCAGCCCTATGCGGGGGGACGAGCAGTACTTC. Translated: CASSPMRGDEQYF.

This clone was observed a handful of times. Here the CDR3 reads CASSPQETRGSPLHF. DNA for the CDR3: TGTGCCAGCTCACCACAAGAGACACGGGGATCACCCCTCCACTTT. The V call is TRBV18, the J call TRBJ1-6; D remains ambiguous. Trimming cost V 1 base and J 10 bases, with 14 bases left between them. The germline V gene encodes CDR1 KGHSH and CDR2 LQKENI. This CDR3 has 15 amino acids. The full variable domain, with the rest looked up from reference TRBV18 and TRBJ1-6, is NAGVMQNPRHLVRRRGQEARLRCSPMKGHSHVYWYRQLPEEGLKFMVYLQKENIIDESGMPKERFSAEFPKEGPSILRIQQVVRGDSAAYFCASSPQETRGSPLHFGNGTRLTVT.

CDR3 protein: CASSLGQGGTGELFF. The CDR3 DNA follows: TGCGCCAGCAGCCTGGGACAGGGAGGCACCGGGGAGCTGTTTTTT. The rearrangement links TRBV5-1 to TRBJ2-2, with 9 bases aligning to TRBD1. The trim removed 4 bases at V and 4 bases at J, leaving 5 bases unmatched. Germline CDR1 reads SGHRS; CDR2 reads YFSETQ. The CDR3 spans 15 residues.

The V gene is TRBV1, the J gene TRBJ1-1; TRBD1, the D gene given by the table, was not confirmed from the DNA. TRBV1 has pseudogene status. There are 20 residues in the CDR3. The CDR3 reads CTSSQEPGQVVQNPNTEAFF. The CDR3 coding sequence is TGCACCAGCAGCCAAGAGCCGGGACAGGTTGTCCAAAACCCGAACACTGAAGCTTTCTTT.